This entry concerns a single T cell receptor (beta chain). This clone was seen at least ten times. The clone's antigen remains unknown. The read ends 3 residues early relative to the CDR3; the germline J gene fills the gap. The junction shows trimming of 4 bases on V and 5 bases on J, and the gene matches do not reach 3 bases of it. Spanning cysteine to phenylalanine, the CDR3 consists of 14 amino acids. Only the CDR3 bases that were read are kept: 33 of them, in frame from base 1. Based on the germline V gene, the CDR1 and CDR2 sequences are LGHNT and FRNRAP. Equivalent amounts of genomic DNA from CVID and control samples were used as sequencing input. For every sample, a 60 bp segment covering the rearranged TCRbeta CDR3 region was amplified and then sequenced. The immunoSEQ assay, a bias-corrected multiplex PCR combined with high-throughput sequencing, was used to amplify TCRbeta. The study's own analysis went as follows. Every unique nucleotide sequence was considered a clone and was annotated with V, D and J genes, copy number and frequency. Sequences were labeled productive if in frame, and non-productive if out of frame or containing stop codons. As previously described, Shannon's entropy was used to calculate clonality. The predicted amino acid sequences of productive clones were used to derive the mean CDR3 Kyte-Doolittle hydropathy. Scaled V gene usage was hierarchically clustered using Manhattan distance and complete linkage with the R hclust function. Clone sharing by CDR3 amino acid sequence was assessed by resampling 12 repertoires per group over 100 rounds. Repertoires were searched for approximately 70 published EBV-specific and approximately 240 published CMV-specific TCRbeta sequences. Two CVID samples yielding fewer than 10,000 sequences were excluded from analysis, leaving approximately 40 CVID repertoires. The table was pulled from immuneACCESS by TCRdb, which kept in-frame rearrangements only. Such tables lose some clones; where checked, under half of the loss comes from unresolved V genes, and the rest has no known cause. For V, J and clone size, that table is used; D and trimming come from the DNA. There are about 35,000 clones in this sample, and none of them is a singleton. The ten largest clones add up to 2.5% to 3% of the sample.

The record originates from a study of T cell clonality in common variable immunodeficiency (dated by TCRdb to the mid-2010s). Summary of the overall study and its limitations: Compared with healthy controls, CVID subjects showed increased TCRbeta clonality (t-test p = 0.018), a feature most characteristic of about a third of subjects. CVID TCRbeta sequences were reported to have fewer deletions and N-nucleotide insertions and to lack highly modified clones with 13 or more V deletions. Correlations between repertoire features and clinical complications were limited by patient heterogeneity within the CVID cohort. According to the authors, finding the cause of the higher clonality in CVID would require sequencing the repertoires of T cell subpopulations. Even though DNA input was equal, the average per sample came to approximately 74,000 unique sequences for controls compared with about 31,547 for CVID samples. Healthy controls shared more TCRbeta clones with each other than CVID subjects shared among themselves (p < 0.0001).

Most CVID patients and most healthy controls were of Caucasian heritage. Heparinized peripheral whole blood samples of roughly 5 to 9 ml were obtained from each donor. Genomic DNA from adults with common variable immune deficiency (CVID) and from healthy adult controls was used for sequencing of TCRbeta CDR3 repertoires. A total of some 22 healthy adult volunteers (approximately 12 female and about 10 male; age range about 23 to 75 years, mean age around 32) were included in the control group. Diluted blood was density-centrifuged over Hypaque 1077 or Ficoll-Paque to isolate peripheral blood mononuclear cells. Genomic DNA was extracted from unsorted mononuclear cells by Qiagen column purification or by a centrifugation-based method.

The sequencing input was peripheral blood mononuclear cells. The rearrangement joined TRBV12-5 to TRBJ1-1; 11 central nucleotides agree with TRBD1. The source of this sequence is a person between 18 and 75 years old in good health. The CDR3 region has the sequence CASGSGQGGTEAFF. The CDR3 DNA, read in part, is TGTGCTAGTGGTTCGGGACAGGGGGGGACTGAA.